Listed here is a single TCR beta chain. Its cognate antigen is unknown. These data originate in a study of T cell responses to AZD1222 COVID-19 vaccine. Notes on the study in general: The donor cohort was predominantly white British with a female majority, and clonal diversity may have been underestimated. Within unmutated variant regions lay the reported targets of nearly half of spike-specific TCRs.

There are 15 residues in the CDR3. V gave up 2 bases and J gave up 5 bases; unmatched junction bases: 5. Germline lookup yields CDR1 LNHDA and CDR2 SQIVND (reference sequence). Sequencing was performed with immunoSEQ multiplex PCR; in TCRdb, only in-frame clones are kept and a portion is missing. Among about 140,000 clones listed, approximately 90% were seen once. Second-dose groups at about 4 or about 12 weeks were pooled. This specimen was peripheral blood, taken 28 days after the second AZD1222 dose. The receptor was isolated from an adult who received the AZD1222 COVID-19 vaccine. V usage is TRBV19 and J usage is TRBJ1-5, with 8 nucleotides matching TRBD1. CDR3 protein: CASSISPDRDQPQHF. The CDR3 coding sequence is TGTGCCAGTAGTATAAGCCCGGACAGGGATCAGCCCCAGCATTTT.